A selection of T cell receptor beta chains follows, all from one sample in a study of blood T cell repertoires in COVID-19. Produced via immunoSEQ multiplex PCR; TCRdb's table is partial and in-frame only. The sample records roughly 180,000 clones, approximately 85% being singletons. Sequenced: peripheral blood. The receptors were sampled from a woman aged 45-59 years with COVID-19, enrolled during active disease. Each CDR3 is given with its conserved first and last residue. D genes are given only for firm matches. Expanded clones are given a class, and other clones once, few, many or no size at all.

D gene: TRBD2
clone size: .
J gene: TRBJ2-2
V gene: TRBV4-2
CDR3 protein: CASSQESSGGAPGELFF
CDR3 DNA: TGTGCCAGCAGCCAAGAGTCTAGCGGGGGGGCCCCCGGGGAGCTGTTTTTT

D gene: .
clone size: .
J gene: TRBJ2-7
V gene: TRBV9
CDR3 protein: CASSVGPGGSYEQYF
CDR3 DNA: TGTGCCAGCAGCGTAGGCCCCGGGGGCTCCTACGAGCAGTACTTC

D gene: .
clone size: .
J gene: TRBJ1-4
V gene: TRBV6-4
CDR3 protein: CASSDSHRVREKLFF
CDR3 DNA: TGTGCCAGCAGTGACTCGCACAGGGTGCGTGAAAAACTGTTTTTT

D gene: TRBD2
clone size: .
J gene: TRBJ2-5
V gene: TRBV29-1
CDR3 protein: CSVEEGRGETQYF
CDR3 DNA: TGCAGCGTTGAAGAGGGGAGGGGAGAGACCCAGTACTTC

D gene: TRBD1
clone size: .
J gene: TRBJ1-1
V gene: TRBV7-2
CDR3 protein: CASSPDREGAFF
CDR3 DNA: TGTGCCAGCAGCCCGGACAGGGAAGGGGCTTTCTTT

D gene: TRBD1
clone size: .
J gene: TRBJ1-6
V gene: TRBV7-2
CDR3 protein: CASSFGQGATYNSPLHF
CDR3 DNA: TGTGCCAGCAGCTTCGGACAGGGGGCCACCTATAATTCACCCCTCCACTTT

D gene: .
clone size: .
J gene: TRBJ1-1
V gene: TRBV19
CDR3 protein: CASINLFEAFF
CDR3 DNA: TGTGCCAGTATTAATTTGTTTGAAGCTTTCTTT

D gene: .
clone size: .
J gene: TRBJ1-2
V gene: TRBV2
CDR3 protein: CASSEAQAPNYGYTF
CDR3 DNA: TGTGCCAGCAGTGAAGCGCAGGCGCCTAACTATGGCTACACCTTC

D gene: TRBD1
clone size: once
J gene: TRBJ2-1
V gene: TRBV2
CDR3 protein: CASSGPGQNEQFF
CDR3 DNA: TGTGCCAGCAGTGGCCCGGGACAGAATGAGCAGTTCTTC

D gene: .
clone size: .
J gene: TRBJ1-5
V gene: TRBV4-1
CDR3 protein: CASSQVSGGSNQPQHF
CDR3 DNA: TGCGCCAGCAGCCAAGTCTCGGGGGGGTCCAATCAGCCCCAGCATTTT

D gene: TRBD1
clone size: .
J gene: TRBJ1-6
V gene: TRBV6-2/TRBV6-3
CDR3 protein: CASSRVWTGDSPLHF
CDR3 DNA: TGTGCCAGCAGCCGGGTTTGGACAGGGGATTCACCCCTCCACTTT

D gene: .
clone size: .
J gene: TRBJ2-1
V gene: TRBV6-4
CDR3 protein: CASSEVGNGEQFF
CDR3 DNA: TGTGCCAGCAGTGAGGTGGGCAATGGGGAGCAGTTCTTC

D gene: .
clone size: .
J gene: TRBJ1-2
V gene: TRBV23-1
CDR3 protein: CASSPLGGHTF
CDR3 DNA: TGCGCCAGCAGTCCCTTGGGGGGACACACCTTC

D gene: TRBD1
clone size: few
J gene: TRBJ2-5
V gene: TRBV4-1
CDR3 protein: CASSQDRTGGETQYF
CDR3 DNA: TGCGCCAGCAGCCAAGATCGAACAGGGGGTGAGACCCAGTACTTC

D gene: .
clone size: .
J gene: TRBJ2-5
V gene: TRBV5-1
CDR3 protein: CASSVTTGQTQYF
CDR3 DNA: TGCGCCAGCAGTGTGACGACAGGCCAGACCCAGTACTTC

D gene: TRBD1
clone size: .
J gene: TRBJ2-7
V gene: TRBV6-5
CDR3 protein: CAIKGQYYYEQYF
CDR3 DNA: TGTGCCATCAAGGGACAGTACTACTACGAGCAGTACTTC

D gene: TRBD1
clone size: .
J gene: TRBJ2-5
V gene: TRBV4-3
CDR3 protein: CASSQETGIFETQYF
CDR3 DNA: TGCGCCAGCAGCCAGGAGACAGGGATTTTTGAGACCCAGTACTTC

D gene: TRBD1
clone size: .
J gene: TRBJ2-6
V gene: TRBV13
CDR3 protein: CASRKGQGPFSGANVLTF
CDR3 DNA: TGTGCCAGCAGGAAAGGACAGGGGCCCTTTTCTGGGGCCAACGTCCTGACTTTC

D gene: TRBD1
clone size: .
J gene: TRBJ1-2
V gene: TRBV27
CDR3 protein: CASSFGTGGHYGYTF
CDR3 DNA: TGTGCCAGCAGTTTCGGGACAGGGGGCCACTATGGCTACACCTTC

D gene: TRBD1
clone size: .
J gene: TRBJ1-1
V gene: TRBV27
CDR3 protein: CASSHDRGRPEAFF
CDR3 DNA: TGTGCCAGCAGTCACGACAGGGGGCGACCTGAAGCTTTCTTT

D gene: .
clone size: .
J gene: TRBJ1-1
V gene: TRBV13
CDR3 protein: CASSKPQGFIMNTEAFF
CDR3 DNA: TGTGCCAGCAGCAAACCTCAGGGGTTCATAATGAACACTGAAGCTTTCTTT

D gene: .
clone size: once
J gene: TRBJ1-6
V gene: TRBV7-2
CDR3 protein: CASSLALSGGRSYNSPLHF
CDR3 DNA: TGTGCCAGCAGCTTAGCGCTAAGTGGAGGGAGGTCCTATAATTCACCCCTCCACTTT

D gene: TRBD1
clone size: .
J gene: TRBJ1-2
V gene: TRBV6-2/TRBV6-3
CDR3 protein: CASSPPGQGSNYGYTF
CDR3 DNA: TGTGCCAGCAGTCCGCCCGGACAGGGCTCTAACTATGGCTACACCTTC

D gene: TRBD2
clone size: .
J gene: TRBJ2-1
V gene: TRBV6-5
CDR3 protein: CASTPGGSYNEQFF
CDR3 DNA: TGTGCCAGCACTCCGGGGGGATCATACAATGAGCAGTTCTTC

D gene: .
clone size: .
J gene: TRBJ2-5
V gene: TRBV4-1
CDR3 protein: CASSHLFGHGGETQYF
CDR3 DNA: TGCGCCAGCAGCCACCTTTTCGGACACGGAGGGGAGACCCAGTACTTC

D gene: TRBD2
clone size: .
J gene: TRBJ2-7
V gene: TRBV9
CDR3 protein: CASSVGTSGGVLEQYF
CDR3 DNA: TGTGCCAGCAGCGTAGGGACGAGCGGGGGGGTTCTCGAGCAGTACTTC

D gene: TRBD1
clone size: .
J gene: TRBJ1-1
V gene: TRBV19
CDR3 protein: CASSPTGVTEAFF
CDR3 DNA: TGTGCCAGTAGCCCGACAGGGGTCACTGAAGCTTTCTTT

D gene: TRBD2
clone size: .
J gene: TRBJ2-7
V gene: TRBV29-1
CDR3 protein: CSVPLAGVHEQYF
CDR3 DNA: TGCAGCGTACCACTAGCGGGGGTCCACGAGCAGTACTTC

D gene: .
clone size: .
J gene: TRBJ1-4
V gene: TRBV7-6
CDR3 protein: CASSPREGGDEKLFF
CDR3 DNA: TGTGCCAGCAGCCCCCGCGAGGGAGGGGATGAAAAACTGTTTTTT

D gene: TRBD2
clone size: .
J gene: TRBJ2-1
V gene: TRBV10-3
CDR3 protein: CAIRGDTTSGGHYNEQFF
CDR3 DNA: TGTGCCATCAGGGGGGACACGACTAGCGGGGGTCACTACAATGAGCAGTTCTTC

D gene: TRBD1
clone size: .
J gene: TRBJ2-1
V gene: TRBV11-3
CDR3 protein: CASSSRDSPYNEQFF
CDR3 DNA: TGTGCCAGCAGCTCCCGGGACAGCCCATACAATGAGCAGTTCTTC

D gene: .
clone size: .
J gene: TRBJ1-2
V gene: TRBV4-2
CDR3 protein: CASSQDQGNYGYTF
CDR3 DNA: TGTGCCAGCAGCCAGGATCAGGGAAACTATGGCTACACCTTC

D gene: TRBD2
clone size: .
J gene: TRBJ2-1
V gene: TRBV27
CDR3 protein: CASRAGGLNEQFF
CDR3 DNA: TGTGCCAGCAGAGCGGGGGGGCTCAATGAGCAGTTCTTC

D gene: TRBD1
clone size: .
J gene: TRBJ2-7
V gene: TRBV2
CDR3 protein: CASLTGRAEQYF
CDR3 DNA: TGTGCCAGCCTGACAGGGAGAGCCGAGCAGTACTTC

D gene: TRBD2
clone size: .
J gene: TRBJ2-2
V gene: TRBV5-1
CDR3 protein: CASSSTSSAGELFF
CDR3 DNA: TGCGCCAGCAGCTCGACTAGCTCGGCCGGGGAGCTGTTTTTT

D gene: .
clone size: .
J gene: TRBJ1-5
V gene: TRBV28
CDR3 protein: CASSLSYLRAQHF
CDR3 DNA: TGTGCCAGCAGTTTATCCTATCTGAGAGCCCAGCATTTT

D gene: .
clone size: .
J gene: TRBJ2-7
V gene: TRBV23-1
CDR3 protein: CASSHGVGGSLYEQYF
CDR3 DNA: TGCGCCAGCAGTCATGGGGTTGGGGGCAGCCTCTACGAGCAGTACTTC

D gene: TRBD2
clone size: .
J gene: TRBJ2-4
V gene: TRBV7-2
CDR3 protein: CASSLGVAGGAIQYF
CDR3 DNA: TGTGCCAGCAGCTTAGGGGTAGCGGGGGGCGCCATTCAGTACTTC

D gene: .
clone size: .
J gene: TRBJ1-5
V gene: TRBV4-3
CDR3 protein: CASSQDRAGNQPQHF
CDR3 DNA: TGCGCCAGCAGCCAAGACCGGGCAGGGAATCAGCCCCAGCATTTT

D gene: TRBD1
clone size: .
J gene: TRBJ1-3
V gene: TRBV4-3
CDR3 protein: CASLDRWGSGNTIYF
CDR3 DNA: TGCGCCAGCTTGGACAGGTGGGGCTCTGGAAACACCATATATTTT

D gene: .
clone size: .
J gene: TRBJ2-3
V gene: TRBV19
CDR3 protein: CASSRGSAGVPPADTQYF
CDR3 DNA: TGTGCCAGTAGTAGGGGGTCTGCAGGGGTGCCTCCCGCAGATACGCAGTATTTT

D gene: .
clone size: .
J gene: TRBJ2-7
V gene: TRBV6-2/TRBV6-3
CDR3 protein: CASSYKPGDSYEQYF
CDR3 DNA: TGTGCCAGCAGTTATAAACCGGGAGACTCCTACGAGCAGTACTTC

D gene: .
clone size: .
J gene: TRBJ2-3
V gene: TRBV7-2
CDR3 protein: CASSTPAGDTQYF
CDR3 DNA: TGTGCCAGCAGCACACCGGCGGGGGATACGCAGTATTTT

D gene: .
clone size: .
J gene: TRBJ1-1
V gene: TRBV5-1
CDR3 protein: CASSLVGSTEAFF
CDR3 DNA: TGCGCCAGCAGCTTGGTGGGGAGCACTGAAGCTTTCTTT

D gene: TRBD2
clone size: .
J gene: TRBJ2-3
V gene: TRBV2
CDR3 protein: CASTRAGGYTDTQYF
CDR3 DNA: TGTGCCAGCACGAGAGCGGGGGGTTACACAGATACGCAGTATTTT

D gene: TRBD1
clone size: few
J gene: TRBJ1-5
V gene: TRBV30
CDR3 protein: CAWSPGQGLPQHF
CDR3 DNA: TGTGCCTGGAGTCCCGGACAGGGTTTGCCCCAGCATTTT

D gene: .
clone size: .
J gene: TRBJ1-4
V gene: TRBV7-9
CDR3 protein: CASSLAGSNEKLFF
CDR3 DNA: TGTGCCAGCAGCTTAGCGGGCTCTAATGAAAAACTGTTTTTT

D gene: TRBD2
clone size: few
J gene: TRBJ2-1
V gene: TRBV4-3
CDR3 protein: CASSHAGTNTIPTQFF
CDR3 DNA: TGCGCCAGCAGCCACGCCGGGACTAATACCATTCCGACTCAGTTCTTC

D gene: .
clone size: .
J gene: TRBJ1-2
V gene: TRBV3-1/TRBV3-2
CDR3 protein: CASSPGGVGYTF
CDR3 DNA: TGTGCCAGCAGCCCCGGCGGGGTTGGCTACACCTTC

D gene: .
clone size: .
J gene: TRBJ2-7
V gene: TRBV9
CDR3 protein: CASSVSRDNYEQYF
CDR3 DNA: TGTGCCAGCAGCGTATCCCGGGACAACTACGAGCAGTACTTC

D gene: .
clone size: .
J gene: TRBJ2-1
V gene: TRBV27
CDR3 protein: CASTRGGGLVNEQFF
CDR3 DNA: TGTGCCAGCACCCGAGGAGGAGGGTTAGTGAATGAGCAGTTCTTC

D gene: TRBD1
clone size: .
J gene: TRBJ1-1
V gene: TRBV2
CDR3 protein: CASRAGTGGTEAFF
CDR3 DNA: TGTGCCAGCAGGGCCGGGACAGGGGGAACTGAAGCTTTCTTT

D gene: TRBD2
clone size: .
J gene: TRBJ2-3
V gene: TRBV5-4
CDR3 protein: CASSLGVAGVVDTQYF
CDR3 DNA: TGTGCCAGCAGCTTGGGAGTAGCGGGGGTGGTAGATACGCAGTATTTT